This T cell receptor (beta chain) was recovered during a study of T cells in localized non-small cell lung cancer. As for this clone: No antigen is known for it.

V lost 4 bases, J lost 5 bases, and 14 bases lay in between. This CDR3 spans 14 amino acids. CDR1 and CDR2 (germline): MNHNS, SASEGT. Study conclusions and caveats: Longer overall survival associated with higher blood T cell density; shorter survival with higher adjacent-lung clonality.

TCRdb's table, derived via immunoSEQ multiplex PCR, lists solely in-frame clones and lacks some. This table holds 40,000 to 55,000 clones, 81% found once. The chain employs TRBV6-1 and TRBJ1-2; D remains ambiguous. This sequence originates from a man between 40 and 69 years old with stage III lung adenocarcinoma. The sequencing here drew on peripheral blood mononuclear cells, taken before any cancer treatment. The CDR3 here is CASSVGIVGYGYTF. The DNA of the CDR3 is TGTGCCAGCAGTGTGGGGATCGTCGGTTATGGCTACACCTTC.